The 5 T cell receptor beta chains given below trace back to one sample, sequenced in a study of blood T cell repertoires in COVID-19. The repertoire was sequenced with immunoSEQ multiplex PCR; TCRdb's copy has only in-frame clones and lacks some. The sample yields 130,000 to 150,000 clones, 84% seen once. Sequences were obtained from peripheral blood. These receptors were collected from a man aged 55 to 70 with active or convalescent COVID-19.

The chain couples TRBV30 to TRBJ1-4, with TRBD1 matching 7 bases. Germline trimming cut 2 bases from V and 7 bases from J; bases unmatched to any gene: 10. Germline CDR1 is GTSNPN and CDR2 is SVGIG (reference sequence). The CDR3 spans 15 residues. The CDR3 is CAWSPRDRAVEKLFF. In DNA, the CDR3 is TGTGCCTGGAGTCCTCGAGACAGGGCAGTTGAAAAACTGTTTTTT.

The CDR3 DNA is TGTGCCTGGGGGAGGGTAGAGACTGAAGCTTTCTTT. Translated: CAWGRVETEAFF. The rearrangement uses TRBV30 and TRBJ1-1; D is uncertain. Per the germline V gene, CDR1 is GTSNPN and CDR2 is SVGIG (reference sequence). V shed 5 bases and J shed 5 bases, with 12 bases lying between them. This CDR3 has 12 residues.

V gene TRBV7-8 combines with J gene TRBJ1-1, with a weak D call TRBD1 (5 bases). This CDR3 region has 14 residues. The germline V and J ends were trimmed by 2 bases and 2 bases, with 9 bases remaining between them. Germline lookup yields CDR1 SGHVS and CDR2 FQNEAQ. The DNA of the CDR3 is TGTGCCAGCAGCTTATCAACAGGAAACACTGAAGCTTTCTTT. It translates to CASSLSTGNTEAFF.

As concerns this clone: Other DNA sequences in this specimen translate into the identical CDR3. The chain employs TRBV12-3 or TRBV12-4 and TRBJ1-1; no reliable D call. V dropped 3 bases and J dropped 0 bases, with 5 bases sitting between them. This CDR3 has 13 residues. In DNA form, the CDR3 reads TGTGCCAGCAGTTTCTCCGTGAACACTGAAGCTTTCTTT. This gives the protein CASSFSVNTEAFF.

CDR3: CASLCYEQYV. The CDR3 bases are TGCGCCAGCCTCTGTTACGAGCAGTACGTC. The chain couples TRBV10-1 to TRBJ2-7, with D uncertain. Germline V CDR1 and CDR2: WNHNN, SYGVQD (reference sequence). This CDR3 contains 10 residues. V was cut by 8 bases and J by 4 bases, with 6 bases left in between.